The 11 T cell receptor beta chains presented below share a single source sample, sequenced in a study of regulatory T cells in long-lasting Graves disease. iRepertoire HTBI primers and Arm-PCR of CDR3 regions built TCR beta libraries. Each CDR3 protein gets one entry after TCRdb re-called the multiplex PCR reads with MiXCR. The table lists some 410,000 distinct CDR3 sequences, about 15% of them singletons. Time point denoted: newly diagnosed GD, antithyroid drugs for less than 3 months. Extracted PBMC RNA gave rise to the TCR library. This sample was shared with a second study, whose subject was T cells in Graves' hyperthyroidism and ophthalmopathy.

Specimen: peripheral blood mononuclear cells (PBMCs), collected at new diagnosis, from a patient treated with antithyroid drugs. These receptors all come from a woman aged 25 to 39 with Graves disease.

This clonotype showed up just a few times. The V and J genes are TRBV7-9 and TRBJ2-5, with TRBD2 identical over 12 bases. The CDR3 runs 16 residues. V shed 5 bases, J shed 4 bases, and the junction held 8 bases outside the gene matches. Germline loops: CDR1 SEHNR, CDR2 FQNEAQ (reference sequence). CDR3 DNA sequence: TGTGCCAGCAGCCCCAGACTAGCGGGAGCTCGAGAGACCCAGTACTTC. Its translation: CASSPRLAGARETQYF.

This chain uses TRBV4-3 with TRBJ1-2, with 8 bases that match TRBD1. The CDR3 loop spans 15 amino acids. V shed 3 bases, J shed 2 bases, and the junction held 5 bases outside the gene matches. CDR1 LGHNA and CDR2 YSLEER come from the germline V gene. CDR3 sequence (DNA): TGCGCCAGCAGCCAGGAGGACAGGGACAACTATGGCTACACCTTC. It yields the protein CASSQEDRDNYGYTF.

This clonotype has just one count. A read error is possible here, since a much larger clone lies one base away. The chain couples TRBV6-2 or TRBV6-3 to TRBJ2-7, with 7 bases aligning to TRBD2. The CDR3 consists of 15 residues. The germline V gene has CDR1 MNHEY and CDR2 SVGEGT. In DNA form, the CDR3 reads TGTGCCAGCAGCCCCGGACTAGTTCAGGGCTACGAGCGGTACTTC. Protein: CASSPGLVQGYERYF.

Many counts were recorded for this clonotype. V gene TRBV3-1 combines with J gene TRBJ2-1; 10 bases fit TRBD2. The J segment lost 1 base and the V segment lost 0 bases, leaving 3 bases of the junction unmatched. Looked up from germline, CDR1 is LGHDT and CDR2 is YNNKEL (reference sequence). This CDR3 contains 17 residues. The CDR3 here is CASSQEAGGPSYNEQFF. DNA of the CDR3: TGTGCCAGCAGCCAAGAAGCGGGAGGGCCTTCCTACAATGAGCAGTTCTTC.

This clonotype was detected many times. The chain employs TRBV5-1 and TRBJ2-7; D gene ambiguous. The CDR3 covers 13 residues. Trimming removed 4 bases from V and 3 bases from J, with 11 bases in between. The germline V gene encodes CDR1 SGHRS and CDR2 YFSETQ. This chain's CDR3 is CASSNAVGYEQYF. In nucleotides, the CDR3 is TGCGCCAGCAGCAACGCCGTAGGCTACGAGCAGTACTTC.

This clonotype occurred a few times. A much bigger clone sits one base away, suggesting this may be a read error. The chain is built from TRBV7-2 and TRBJ2-5; D gene uncertain. The CDR3 consists of 13 residues. In germline, CDR1 is SGHTA, CDR2 FQGNSA. The CDR3 reads CASSWAVQEAQYF. The CDR3 region has the DNA TGTGCCAGCAGCTGGGCGGTACAAGAGGCCCAGTACTTC.

This clonotype has at least ten counts. The chain employs TRBV7-3 and TRBJ2-3; maybe TRBD1 (6 bases). Germline V CDR1 and CDR2: SGHTA, FQGTGA. The CDR3 is 17 residues long. V lost 6 bases and J 4 bases, leaving 23 bases between the germline ends. As DNA, the CDR3 is TGTGCCAGCAGTCTAATAGGGGGAACCCTAGGAGCAGATACGCAGTATTTT. This codes for CASSLIGGTLGADTQYF.

This clonotype was counted ten times or more. CDR3 loop: CASSTFDLSTDTQYF. The CDR3 bases are TGTGCCAGCAGTACCTTCGACCTTAGCACAGATACGCAGTATTTT. The chain couples TRBV6-1 to TRBJ2-3; the D is unclear. CDR1 and CDR2 (germline): MNHNS, SASEGT. Deletions cut 5 bases from V and 0 bases from J, with 12 bases between. The CDR3 has 15 amino acids.

There are a few counts of this clonotype. The chain has TRBV7-8 and TRBJ2-7, with 9 nucleotides matching TRBD2. The germline CDR1 and CDR2 sequences are SGHVS and FQNEAQ. Losses at the gene ends were 4 bases for V and 1 base for J; bases not matched to a gene: 8. This CDR3 is 16 amino acids long. This CDR3 reads CASSSYRGLASYEQYF. The DNA for the CDR3 is TGTGCCAGCAGCTCCTATAGGGGACTAGCTTCCTACGAGCAGTACTTC. Variable domain in full (rest from reference TRBV7-8 and TRBJ2-7): GAGVSQSPRYKVAKRGQDVALRCDPISGHVSLFWYQQALGQGPEFLTYFQNEAQLDKSGLPSDRFFAERPEGSVSTLKIQRTQQEDSAVYLCASSSYRGLASYEQYFGPGTRLTVT.

This clonotype was counted at least ten times. The gene calls are TRBV14 and TRBJ1-2; no reliable D call. The CDR3 spans 13 residues. Germline CDR1 and CDR2: SGHDN and FVKESK. Trimming cost V 1 base and J 8 bases, with 11 bases left between them. The CDR3 nucleotides are TGTGCCAGCAGCCAAGGCGGTTGGGGAGGCTACACCTTC. This codes for CASSQGGWGGYTF.

This clonotype was detected many times. V gene TRBV12-5 combines with J gene TRBJ2-2; 9 positions match TRBD2. The trim removed 4 bases at V and 1 base at J, leaving 4 bases unmatched. CDR3 size: 16 residues. The germline CDR1 and CDR2 sequences are LGHNT and FRNRAP. In DNA, the CDR3 is TGTGCTAGTGGTTCCCCAGCGGGAGGGAACACCGGGGAGCTGTTTTTT. It codes for CASGSPAGGNTGELFF. Filled out from reference TRBV12-5 and TRBJ2-2, the complete variable domain reads DARVTQTPRHKVTEMGQEVTMRCQPILGHNTVFWYRQTMMQGLELLAYFRNRAPLDDSGMPKDRFSAEMPDATLATLKIQPSEPRDSAVYFCASGSPAGGNTGELFFGEGSRLTVL.